This T cell receptor (beta chain) was recovered during a study of glioma-infiltrating T cells. TCR alpha and beta CDR3 regions were amplified from RNA using iRepertoire nested multiplex PCR. MiXCR was run by TCRdb on the multiplex PCR reads, yielding one entry per CDR3 protein. The sample carries 150,000 to 200,000 distinct CDR3 sequences, 32% recorded once. In its sample, this clonotype was seen many times. This CDR3 contains 12 residues. Looked up from germline, CDR1 is SQVTM and CDR2 is ANQGSEA. Trimming cost V 6 bases and J 6 bases; bases outside gene matches: 6. The chain joins TRBV29-1 to TRBJ1-1; 8 nucleotides match TRBD1. This TCR was recovered from a human donor with low-grade glioma or glioblastoma, undergoing nonglioma brain surgery, or in good health (not recorded which). Material: glioma tissue, nonneoplastic brain tissue, or PBMCs (not recorded which). The CDR3 DNA follows: TGCAGCGTCTCCCCACAGGGGGCTGAAGCTTTCTTT. It specifies CSVSPQGAEAFF.